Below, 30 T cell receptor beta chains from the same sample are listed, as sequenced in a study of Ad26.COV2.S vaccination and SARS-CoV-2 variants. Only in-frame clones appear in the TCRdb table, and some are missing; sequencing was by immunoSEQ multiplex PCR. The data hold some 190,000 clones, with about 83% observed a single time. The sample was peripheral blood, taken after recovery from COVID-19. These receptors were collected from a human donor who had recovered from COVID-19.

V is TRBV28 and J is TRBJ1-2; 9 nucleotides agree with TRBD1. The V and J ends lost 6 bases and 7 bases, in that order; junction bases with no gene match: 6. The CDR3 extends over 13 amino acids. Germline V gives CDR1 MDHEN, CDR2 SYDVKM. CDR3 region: CASSLQGARGYTF. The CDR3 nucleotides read TGTGCCAGCAGCTTACAGGGGGCGCGTGGCTACACCTTC.

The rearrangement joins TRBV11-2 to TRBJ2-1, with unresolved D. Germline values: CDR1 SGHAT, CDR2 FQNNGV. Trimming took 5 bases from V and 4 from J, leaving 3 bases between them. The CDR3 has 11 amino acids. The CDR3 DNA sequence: TGTGCCAGCAGCCATTACAATGAGCAGTTCTTC. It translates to CASSHYNEQFF.

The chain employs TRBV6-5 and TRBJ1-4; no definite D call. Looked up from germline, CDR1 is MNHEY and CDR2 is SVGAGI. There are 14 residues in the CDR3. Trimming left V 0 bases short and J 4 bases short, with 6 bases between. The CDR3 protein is CASSYSYNNEKLFF. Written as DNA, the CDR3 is TGTGCCAGCAGTTACTCTTACAATAATGAAAAACTGTTTTTT.

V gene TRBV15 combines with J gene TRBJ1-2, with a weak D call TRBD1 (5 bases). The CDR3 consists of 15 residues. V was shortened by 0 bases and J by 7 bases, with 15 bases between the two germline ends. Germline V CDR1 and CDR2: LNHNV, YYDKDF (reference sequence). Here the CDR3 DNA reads TGTGCCACCAGCAGAGATCGCGCAGGGTGGGCTGGCTACACCTTC. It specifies CATSRDRAGWAGYTF.

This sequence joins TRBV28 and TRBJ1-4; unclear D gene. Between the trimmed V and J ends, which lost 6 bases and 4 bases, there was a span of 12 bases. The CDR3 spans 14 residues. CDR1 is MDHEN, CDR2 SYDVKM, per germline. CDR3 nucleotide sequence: TGTGCCAGCAGCCCGGACCGATATAATGAAAAACTGTTTTTT. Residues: CASSPDRYNEKLFF. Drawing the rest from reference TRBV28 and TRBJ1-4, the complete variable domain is DVKVTQSSRYLVKRTGEKVFLECVQDMDHENMFWYRQDPGLGLRLIYFSYDVKMKEKGDIPEGYSVSREKKERFSLILESASTNQTSMYLCASSPDRYNEKLFFGSGTQLSVL.

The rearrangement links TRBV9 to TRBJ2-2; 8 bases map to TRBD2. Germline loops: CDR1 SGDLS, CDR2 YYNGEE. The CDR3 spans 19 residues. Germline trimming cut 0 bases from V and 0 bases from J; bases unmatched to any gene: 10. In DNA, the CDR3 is TGTGCCAGCAGCGTAGAACCTGCGAGCGGGAGTTCGAACACCGGGGAGCTGTTTTTT. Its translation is CASSVEPASGSSNTGELFF.

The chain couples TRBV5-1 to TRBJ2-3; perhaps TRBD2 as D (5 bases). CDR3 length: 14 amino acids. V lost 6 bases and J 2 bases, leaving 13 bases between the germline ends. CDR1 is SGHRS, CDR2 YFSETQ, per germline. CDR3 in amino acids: CASTYDYDTDTQYF. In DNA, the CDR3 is TGCGCCAGCACCTACGACTATGACACAGATACGCAGTATTTT.

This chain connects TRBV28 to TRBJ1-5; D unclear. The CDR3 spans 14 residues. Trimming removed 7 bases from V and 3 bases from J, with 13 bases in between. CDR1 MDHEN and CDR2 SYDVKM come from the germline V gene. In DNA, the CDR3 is TGTGCCAGCATTTCGACCCCGATCAATCAGCCCCAGCATTTT. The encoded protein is CASISTPINQPQHF.

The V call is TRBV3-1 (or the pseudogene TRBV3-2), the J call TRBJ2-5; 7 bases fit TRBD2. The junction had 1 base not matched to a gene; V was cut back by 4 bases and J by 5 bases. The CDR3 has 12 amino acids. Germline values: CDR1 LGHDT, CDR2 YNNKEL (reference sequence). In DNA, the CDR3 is TGTGCCAGCAGCCTACTAGCGGAGACCCAGTACTTC. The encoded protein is CASSLLAETQYF.

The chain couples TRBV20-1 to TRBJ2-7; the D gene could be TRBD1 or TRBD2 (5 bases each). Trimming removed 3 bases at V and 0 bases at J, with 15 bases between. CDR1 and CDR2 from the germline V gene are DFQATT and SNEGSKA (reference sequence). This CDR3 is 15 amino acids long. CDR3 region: CSASPTPGTSYEQYF. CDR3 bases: TGCAGTGCTAGTCCTACGCCCGGGACCTCCTACGAGCAGTACTTC.

CDR3 nucleotides: TGTGCCAGCAGCTTGGAAGTGAGGTCACCCCTCCACTTT. Amino acids: CASSLEVRSPLHF. The rearrangement uses TRBV5-5 and TRBJ1-6; D remains unclear. The germline V and J ends were trimmed by 0 bases and 10 bases, with 8 bases remaining between them. In germline, CDR1 is SGHKS, CDR2 YYEKEE (reference sequence). The CDR3 contains 13 residues.

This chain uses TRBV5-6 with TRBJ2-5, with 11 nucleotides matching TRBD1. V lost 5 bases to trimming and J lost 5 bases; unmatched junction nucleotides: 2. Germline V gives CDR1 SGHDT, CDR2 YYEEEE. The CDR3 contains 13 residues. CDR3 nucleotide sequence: TGTGCCAGCAGTCGGGACAGGGGGGAGACCCAGTACTTC. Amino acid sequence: CASSRDRGETQYF.

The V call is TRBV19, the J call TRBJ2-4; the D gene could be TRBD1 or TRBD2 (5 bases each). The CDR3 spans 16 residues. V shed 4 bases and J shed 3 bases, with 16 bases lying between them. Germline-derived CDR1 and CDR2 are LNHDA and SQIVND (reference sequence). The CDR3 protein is CASSTSLGDGKNIQYF. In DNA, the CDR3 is TGTGCCAGTAGTACCTCTCTAGGGGACGGCAAAAACATTCAGTACTTC.

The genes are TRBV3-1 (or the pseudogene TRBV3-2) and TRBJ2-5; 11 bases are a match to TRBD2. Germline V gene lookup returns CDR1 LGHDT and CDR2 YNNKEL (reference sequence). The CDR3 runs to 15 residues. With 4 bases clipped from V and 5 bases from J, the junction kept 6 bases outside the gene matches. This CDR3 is CASSPLAGGGETQYF. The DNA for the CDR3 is TGTGCCAGCAGCCCCCTAGCGGGGGGAGGGGAGACCCAGTACTTC.

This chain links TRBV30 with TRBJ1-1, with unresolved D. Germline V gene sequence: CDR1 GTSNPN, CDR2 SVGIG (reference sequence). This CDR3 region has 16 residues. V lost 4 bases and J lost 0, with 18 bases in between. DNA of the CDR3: TGTGCCTGGACCAAAGCCGCTATAAGATTGAACACTGAAGCTTTCTTT. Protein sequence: CAWTKAAIRLNTEAFF. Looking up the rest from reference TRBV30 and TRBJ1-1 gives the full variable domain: SQTIHQWPATLVQPVGSPLSLECTVEGTSNPNLYWYRQAAGRGLQLLFYSVGIGQISSEVPQNLSASRPQDRQFILSSKKLLLSDSGFYLCAWTKAAIRLNTEAFFGQGTRLTVV.

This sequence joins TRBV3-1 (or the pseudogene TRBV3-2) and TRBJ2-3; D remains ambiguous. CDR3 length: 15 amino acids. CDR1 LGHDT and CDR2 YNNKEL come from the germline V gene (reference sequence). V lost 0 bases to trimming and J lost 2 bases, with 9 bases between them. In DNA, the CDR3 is TGTGCCAGCAGCCAAGATGGATTAGCCACAGATACGCAGTATTTT. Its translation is CASSQDGLATDTQYF.

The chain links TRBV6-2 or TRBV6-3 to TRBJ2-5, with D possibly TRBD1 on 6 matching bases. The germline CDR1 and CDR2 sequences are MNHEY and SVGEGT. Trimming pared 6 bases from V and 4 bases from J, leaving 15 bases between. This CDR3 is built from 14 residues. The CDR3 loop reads CASSRARGGETQYF. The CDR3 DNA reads TGTGCCAGCAGCCGAGCCCGAGGGGGAGAGACCCAGTACTTC.

CDR3 region: CASTAIAGGRGREKLFF. The CDR3 bases are TGTGCCAGCACCGCAATAGCGGGAGGTAGGGGAAGGGAAAAACTGTTTTTT. This chain joins TRBV28 and TRBJ1-4, with D perhaps matching TRBD1 (5 bases). The germline gives CDR1 MDHEN, CDR2 SYDVKM. V dropped 7 bases and J dropped 8 bases, with 26 bases sitting between them. This CDR3 is 17 amino acids long.

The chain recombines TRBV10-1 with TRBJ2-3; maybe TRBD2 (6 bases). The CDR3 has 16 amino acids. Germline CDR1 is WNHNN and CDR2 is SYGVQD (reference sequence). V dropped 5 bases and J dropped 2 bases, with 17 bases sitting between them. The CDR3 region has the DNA TGCGCCAGCAGTTCTTTAGCGGACACCTTCACAGATACGCAGTATTTT. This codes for CASSSLADTFTDTQYF.

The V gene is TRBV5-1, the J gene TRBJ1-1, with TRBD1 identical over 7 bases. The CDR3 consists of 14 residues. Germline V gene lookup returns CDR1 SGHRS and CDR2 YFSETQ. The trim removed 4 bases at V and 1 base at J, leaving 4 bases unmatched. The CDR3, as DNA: TGCGCCAGCAGCCCGCCAGGGGGGAACACTGAAGCTTTCTTT. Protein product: CASSPPGGNTEAFF.

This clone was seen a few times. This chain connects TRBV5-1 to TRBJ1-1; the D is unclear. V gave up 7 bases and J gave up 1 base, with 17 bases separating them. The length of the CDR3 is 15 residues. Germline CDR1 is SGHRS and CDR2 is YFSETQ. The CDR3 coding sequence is TGCGCCAGCGCCGTAATAACTCCCCGGAACACTGAAGCTTTCTTT. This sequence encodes CASAVITPRNTEAFF.

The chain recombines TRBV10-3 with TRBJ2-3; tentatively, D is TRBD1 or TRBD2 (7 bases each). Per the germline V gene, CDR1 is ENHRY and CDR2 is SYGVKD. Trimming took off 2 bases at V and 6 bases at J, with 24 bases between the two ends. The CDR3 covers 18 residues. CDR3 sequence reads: CAISEEAGLVQGSDTQYF. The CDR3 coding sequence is TGTGCCATCAGTGAGGAAGCGGGGCTCGTACAGGGGTCGGATACGCAGTATTTT.

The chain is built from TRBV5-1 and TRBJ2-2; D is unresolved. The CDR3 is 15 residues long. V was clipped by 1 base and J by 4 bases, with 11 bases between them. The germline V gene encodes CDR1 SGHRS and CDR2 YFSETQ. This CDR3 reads CASSLNTKSTGELFF. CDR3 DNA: TGCGCCAGCAGCTTGAACACTAAATCCACCGGGGAGCTGTTTTTT.

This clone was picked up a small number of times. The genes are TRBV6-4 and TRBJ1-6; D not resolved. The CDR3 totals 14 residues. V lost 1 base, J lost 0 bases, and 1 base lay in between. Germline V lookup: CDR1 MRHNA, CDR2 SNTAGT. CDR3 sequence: CASSDFSYNSPLHF. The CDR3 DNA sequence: TGTGCCAGCAGTGACTTCTCCTATAATTCACCCCTCCACTTT.

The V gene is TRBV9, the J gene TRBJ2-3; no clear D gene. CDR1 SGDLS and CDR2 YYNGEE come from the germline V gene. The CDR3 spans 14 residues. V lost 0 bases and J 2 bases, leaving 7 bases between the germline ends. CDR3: CASSVAVITDTQYF. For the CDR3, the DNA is TGTGCCAGCAGCGTAGCGGTAATCACAGATACGCAGTATTTT.

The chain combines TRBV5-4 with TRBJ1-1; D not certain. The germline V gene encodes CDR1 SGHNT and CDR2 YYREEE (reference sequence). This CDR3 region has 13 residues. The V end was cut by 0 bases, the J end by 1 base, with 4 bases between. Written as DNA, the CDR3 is TGTGCCAGCAGCTTGGACAGGAACACTGAAGCTTTCTTT. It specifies CASSLDRNTEAFF. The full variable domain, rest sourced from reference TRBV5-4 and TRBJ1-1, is ETGVTQSPTHLIKTRGQQVTLRCSSQSGHNTVSWYQQALGQGPQFIFQYYREEENGRGNFPPRFSGLQFPNYSSELNVNALELDDSALYLCASSLDRNTEAFFGQGTRLTVV.

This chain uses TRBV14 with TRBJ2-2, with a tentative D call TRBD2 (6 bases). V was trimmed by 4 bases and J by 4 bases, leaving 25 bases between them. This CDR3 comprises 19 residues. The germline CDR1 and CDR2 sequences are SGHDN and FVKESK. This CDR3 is CASSPITSGAGWGTGELFF. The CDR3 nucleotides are TGTGCCAGCAGCCCCATAACAAGTGGGGCGGGGTGGGGCACCGGGGAGCTGTTTTTT.

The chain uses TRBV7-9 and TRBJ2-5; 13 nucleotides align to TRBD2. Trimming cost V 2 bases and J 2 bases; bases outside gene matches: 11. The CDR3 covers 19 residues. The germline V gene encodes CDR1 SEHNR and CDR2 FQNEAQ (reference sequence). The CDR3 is CASSLLGLAGPVPQETQYF. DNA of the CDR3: TGTGCCAGCAGCTTACTGGGACTAGCGGGGCCGGTTCCTCAAGAGACCCAGTACTTC. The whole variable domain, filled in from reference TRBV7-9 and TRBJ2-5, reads DTGVSQNPRHKITKRGQNVTFRCDPISEHNRLYWYRQTLGQGPEFLTYFQNEAQLEKSRLLSDRFSAERPKGSFSTLEIQRTEQGDSAMYLCASSLLGLAGPVPQETQYFGPGTRLLVL.

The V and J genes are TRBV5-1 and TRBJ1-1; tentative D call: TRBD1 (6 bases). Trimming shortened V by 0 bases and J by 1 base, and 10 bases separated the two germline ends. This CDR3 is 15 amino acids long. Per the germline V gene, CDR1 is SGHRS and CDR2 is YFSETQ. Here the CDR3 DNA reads TGCGCCAGCAGCTTGGAATGGGGGGCGAACACTGAAGCTTTCTTT. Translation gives CASSLEWGANTEAFF.

The DNA of the CDR3 is TGTGCCAGCAGCCGGGGACAGGCTGGGACTGAAGCTTTCTTT. Its translation: CASSRGQAGTEAFF. V and J are TRBV5-6 and TRBJ1-1; 8 positions match TRBD1. Unmatched junction bases numbered 7, after V lost 4 bases and J lost 5 bases. From germline, CDR1 is SGHDT and CDR2 YYEEEE. The CDR3 contains 14 residues.